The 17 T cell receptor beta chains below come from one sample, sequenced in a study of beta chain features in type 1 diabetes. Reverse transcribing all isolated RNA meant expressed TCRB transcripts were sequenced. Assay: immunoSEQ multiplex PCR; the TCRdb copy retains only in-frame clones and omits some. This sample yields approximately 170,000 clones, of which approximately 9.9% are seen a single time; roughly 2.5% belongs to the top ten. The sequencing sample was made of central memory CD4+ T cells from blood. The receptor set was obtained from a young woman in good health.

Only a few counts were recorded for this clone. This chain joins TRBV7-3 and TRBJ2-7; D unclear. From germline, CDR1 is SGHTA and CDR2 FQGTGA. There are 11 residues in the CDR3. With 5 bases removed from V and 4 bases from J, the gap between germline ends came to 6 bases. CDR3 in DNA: TGTGCCAGCAGCCTCAGGTACGAGCAGTACTTC. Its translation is CASSLRYEQYF. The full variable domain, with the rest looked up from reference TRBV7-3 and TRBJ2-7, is GAGVSQTPSNKVTEKGKYVELRCDPISGHTALYWYRQSLGQGPEFLIYFQGTGAADDSGLPNDRFFAVRPEGSVSTLKIQRTERGDSAVYLCASSLRYEQYFGPGTRLTVT.

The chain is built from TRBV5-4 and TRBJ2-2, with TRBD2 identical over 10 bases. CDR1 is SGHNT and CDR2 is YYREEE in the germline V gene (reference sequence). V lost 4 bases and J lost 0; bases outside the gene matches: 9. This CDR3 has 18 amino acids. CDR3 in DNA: TGTGCCAGCAGCACCGGTGGTAGCGGGGGGACGAACACCGGGGAGCTGTTTTTT. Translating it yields CASSTGGSGGTNTGELFF.

CDR3 loop: CASSLVVSGGQDTQYF. The CDR3 nucleotides are TGCGCCAGCAGCTTGGTCGTTAGCGGGGGTCAAGATACGCAGTATTTT. The gene calls are TRBV5-1 and TRBJ2-3, with 9 bases lining up with TRBD2. This CDR3 is built from 16 residues. Per the germline V gene, CDR1 is SGHRS and CDR2 is YFSETQ. V gave up 0 bases and J gave up 5 bases; unmatched junction bases: 7.

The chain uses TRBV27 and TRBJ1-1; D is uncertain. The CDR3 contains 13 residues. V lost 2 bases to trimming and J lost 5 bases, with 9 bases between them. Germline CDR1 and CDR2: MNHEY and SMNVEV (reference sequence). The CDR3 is CASSLARGTEAFF. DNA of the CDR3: TGTGCCAGCAGTTTAGCACGCGGGACTGAAGCTTTCTTT.

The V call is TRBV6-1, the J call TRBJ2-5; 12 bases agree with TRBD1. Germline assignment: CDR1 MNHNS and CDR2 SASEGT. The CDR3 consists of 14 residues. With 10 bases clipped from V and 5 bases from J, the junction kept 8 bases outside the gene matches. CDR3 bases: TGTGCCACCAGGCCGGGACAGGGGGCCGAGACCCAGTACTTC. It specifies CATRPGQGAETQYF.

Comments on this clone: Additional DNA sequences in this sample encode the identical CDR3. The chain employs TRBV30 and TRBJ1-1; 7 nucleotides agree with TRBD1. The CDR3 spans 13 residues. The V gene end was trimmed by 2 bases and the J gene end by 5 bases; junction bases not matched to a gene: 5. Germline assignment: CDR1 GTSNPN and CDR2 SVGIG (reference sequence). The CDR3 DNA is TGTGCCTGGAGTCGACAGGGAGGAACTGAAGCTTTCTTT. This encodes CAWSRQGGTEAFF.

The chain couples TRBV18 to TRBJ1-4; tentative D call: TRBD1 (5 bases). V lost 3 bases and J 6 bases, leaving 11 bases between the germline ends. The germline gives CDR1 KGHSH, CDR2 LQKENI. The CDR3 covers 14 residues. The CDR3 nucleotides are TGTGCCAGCTCACCCCAGGGCAGGGATGAAAAACTGTTTTTT. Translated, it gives CASSPQGRDEKLFF.

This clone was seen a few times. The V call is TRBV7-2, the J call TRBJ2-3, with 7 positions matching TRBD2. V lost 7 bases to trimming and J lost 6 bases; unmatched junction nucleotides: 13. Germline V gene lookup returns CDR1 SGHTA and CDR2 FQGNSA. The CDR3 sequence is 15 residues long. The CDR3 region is CASTLGAGVPDTQYF. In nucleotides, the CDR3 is TGTGCCAGCACATTAGGGGCGGGAGTCCCCGATACGCAGTATTTT.

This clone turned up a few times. The CDR3 region is CAWSQATNNQPQHF. The CDR3 DNA reads TGTGCCTGGAGTCAGGCCACAAACAATCAGCCCCAGCATTTT. V usage is TRBV30 and J usage is TRBJ1-5; D not resolved. The CDR3 has 14 amino acids. Germline V CDR1 and CDR2: GTSNPN, SVGIG (reference sequence). V lost 2 bases and J lost 3, with 11 bases in between.

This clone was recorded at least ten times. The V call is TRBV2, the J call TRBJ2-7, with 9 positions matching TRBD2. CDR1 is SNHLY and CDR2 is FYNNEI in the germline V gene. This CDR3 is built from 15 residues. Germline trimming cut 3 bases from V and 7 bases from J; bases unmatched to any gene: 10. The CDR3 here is CASSDGGRAQGEQYF. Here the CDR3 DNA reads TGTGCCAGCAGTGACGGCGGGAGGGCCCAGGGGGAGCAGTACTTC.

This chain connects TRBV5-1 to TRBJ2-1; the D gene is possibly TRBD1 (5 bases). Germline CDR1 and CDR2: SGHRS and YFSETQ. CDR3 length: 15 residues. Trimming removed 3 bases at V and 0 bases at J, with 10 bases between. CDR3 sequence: CASSSQGYSYNEQFF. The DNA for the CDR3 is TGCGCCAGCAGCTCTCAGGGTTACTCCTACAATGAGCAGTTCTTC.

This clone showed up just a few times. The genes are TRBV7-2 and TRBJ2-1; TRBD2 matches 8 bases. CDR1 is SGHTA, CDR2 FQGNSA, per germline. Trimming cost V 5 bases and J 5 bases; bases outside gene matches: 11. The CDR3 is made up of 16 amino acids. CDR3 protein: CASSQGGSGSHNEQFF. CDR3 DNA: TGTGCCAGCAGCCAAGGTGGGAGCGGGAGTCACAATGAGCAGTTCTTC.

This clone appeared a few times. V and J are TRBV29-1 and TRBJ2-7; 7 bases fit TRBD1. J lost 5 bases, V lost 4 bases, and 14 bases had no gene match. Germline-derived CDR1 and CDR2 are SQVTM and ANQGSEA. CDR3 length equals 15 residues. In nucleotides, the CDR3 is TGCAGCGTTGGAGGGGGCAAGAGGAGTGGGGACGAGCAGTACTTC. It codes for CSVGGGKRSGDEQYF.

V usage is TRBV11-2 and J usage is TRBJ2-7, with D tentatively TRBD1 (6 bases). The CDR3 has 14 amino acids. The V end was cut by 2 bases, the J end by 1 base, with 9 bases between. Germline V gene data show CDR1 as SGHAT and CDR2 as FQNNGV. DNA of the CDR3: TGTGCCAGCAGCTTACAAACAGGGTCCTACGAGCAGTACTTC. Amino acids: CASSLQTGSYEQYF.

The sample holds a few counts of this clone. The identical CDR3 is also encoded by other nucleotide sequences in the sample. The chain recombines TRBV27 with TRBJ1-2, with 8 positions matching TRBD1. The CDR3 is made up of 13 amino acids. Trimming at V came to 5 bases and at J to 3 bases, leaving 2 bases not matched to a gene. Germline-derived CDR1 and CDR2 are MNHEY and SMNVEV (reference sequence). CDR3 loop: CASSLQGDYGYTF. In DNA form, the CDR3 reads TGTGCCAGCAGTCTACAGGGGGACTATGGCTACACCTTC.

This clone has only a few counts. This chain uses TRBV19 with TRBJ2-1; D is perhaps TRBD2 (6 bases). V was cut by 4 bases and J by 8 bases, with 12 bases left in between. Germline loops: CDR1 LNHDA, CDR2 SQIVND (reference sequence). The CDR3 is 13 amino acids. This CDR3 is CASSNPGDHEQFF. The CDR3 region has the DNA TGTGCCAGTAGTAATCCGGGGGACCATGAGCAGTTCTTC.

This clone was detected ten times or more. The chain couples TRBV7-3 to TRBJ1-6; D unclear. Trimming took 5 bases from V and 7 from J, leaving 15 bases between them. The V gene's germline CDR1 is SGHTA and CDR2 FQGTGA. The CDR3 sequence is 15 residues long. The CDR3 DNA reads TGTGCCAGCAGCCGAACTAGGGAGGCCAATTCACCCCTCCACTTT. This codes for CASSRTREANSPLHF. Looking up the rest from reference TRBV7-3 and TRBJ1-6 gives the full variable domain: GAGVSQTPSNKVTEKGKYVELRCDPISGHTALYWYRQSLGQGPEFLIYFQGTGAADDSGLPNDRFFAVRPEGSVSTLKIQRTERGDSAVYLCASSRTREANSPLHFGNGTRLTVT.